This T cell receptor beta chain was obtained from a study of blood T cells in healthy people across ages. Study information: Template-switching capture recovered about one barcoded beta molecule per two T cells.

Study-level findings and limits: Per million T cells, the diversity of TCR beta decreased roughly linearly as age advanced.

Trimming pared 2 bases from V and 1 base from J, leaving 18 bases between. Germline CDR1 MGHRA, CDR2 YSYEKL. The CDR3 contains 17 residues. A second PCR of about 6 to 11 cycles used a sample-barcoded 5' primer and a J-beta primer mix. From each sample, at least 3 million paired-end reads containing CDR3 were obtained. TCRdb reprocessed the 5' RACE reads with MiXCR, giving one entry per CDR3 protein. The table has 600,000 to 1,000,000 distinct CDR3 sequences, 58% seen once. This clonotype was counted between two and nine times. Its antigen is not identified. This receptor was obtained from a man aged 30 to 45 in good health. Sequences were obtained from blood. The chain combines TRBV4-1 with TRBJ2-7; D possibly matches TRBD1 or TRBD2 (5 bases each). The CDR3 here is CASSQKTRDQSSYEQYF. The CDR3, as DNA: TGCGCCAGCAGCCAAAAAACCAGGGACCAGTCTTCCTACGAGCAGTACTTC.